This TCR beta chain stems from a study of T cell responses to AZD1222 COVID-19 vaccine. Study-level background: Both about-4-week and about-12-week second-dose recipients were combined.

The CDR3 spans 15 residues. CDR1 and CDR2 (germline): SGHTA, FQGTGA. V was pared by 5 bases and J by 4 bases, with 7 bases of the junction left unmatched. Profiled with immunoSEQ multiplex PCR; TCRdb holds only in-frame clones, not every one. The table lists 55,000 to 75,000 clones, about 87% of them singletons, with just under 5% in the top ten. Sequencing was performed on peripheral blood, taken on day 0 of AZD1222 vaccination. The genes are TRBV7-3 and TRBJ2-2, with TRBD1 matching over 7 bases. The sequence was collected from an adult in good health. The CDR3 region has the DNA TGTGCCAGCAGCCAGAGACAGGGTGGCACCGGGGAGCTGTTTTTT. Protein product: CASSQRQGGTGELFF.